Listed below are T cell receptor beta chains from one sample, sequenced in a study of cytomegalovirus exposure and HLA in healthy donors. Assay: immunoSEQ multiplex PCR; the TCRdb copy retains only in-frame clones and omits some. The table includes about 360,000 clones, approximately 90% detected once. Specimen: PBMCs. Source of these receptors: a woman between 18 and 30 years old in good health and CMV-seronegative. CDR3s include the opening cysteine and the closing phenylalanine or tryptophan. Fields, in order: J gene, clone size, D gene, V gene, CDR3 protein, CDR3 DNA. The D gene is left open where the match is weak. Expanded clones are given a class, and other clones once, few, many or no size at all.

TRBJ2-3 | once | TRBD2 | TRBV19 | CASSIGAGGITDTQYF | TGTGCCAGTAGTATCGGAGCGGGAGGAATCACAGATACGCAGTATTTT
TRBJ2-7 | few | TRBD1 | TRBV27 | CASSPGQGLSYEQYF | TGTGCCAGCAGCCCCGGACAGGGCCTTTCGTACGAGCAGTACTTC
TRBJ2-1 | - | - | TRBV7-7 | CASSLEGPYNEQFF | TGTGCCAGCAGCTTGGAGGGGCCCTACAATGAGCAGTTCTTC
TRBJ2-7 | few | TRBD1 | TRBV7-9 | CASSIRDRNYEQYF | TGTGCCAGCAGCATCCGGGACAGGAACTACGAGCAGTACTTC
TRBJ2-5 | - | - | TRBV29-1 | CSVRQQETQYF | TGCAGCGTTCGACAGCAAGAGACCCAGTACTTC
TRBJ1-6 | - | - | TRBV6-5 | CASSYGGQIYNSPLHF | TGTGCCAGCAGTTACGGAGGACAGATCTATAATTCACCCCTCCACTTT
TRBJ2-1 | - | - | TRBV4-1 | CASSHGRTENNEQFF | TGCGCCAGCAGCCACGGCCGGACAGAAAACAATGAGCAGTTCTTC
TRBJ2-7 | - | - | TRBV2 | CASSEGGIEQYF | TGTGCCAGCAGTGAAGGAGGGATCGAGCAGTACTTC
TRBJ2-1 | - | TRBD1 | TRBV7-9 | CASNTATGGAGEQFF | TGTGCCAGCAATACCGCCACAGGGGGCGCAGGGGAGCAGTTCTTC
TRBJ2-7 | - | TRBD2 | TRBV27 | CASSSGGAKSYEQYF | TGTGCCAGCAGTTCGGGGGGAGCGAAGTCCTACGAGCAGTACTTC
TRBJ1-1 | - | - | TRBV29-1 | CSVRLPMNTEAFF | TGCAGCGTGAGATTGCCCATGAACACTGAAGCTTTCTTT
TRBJ2-7 | - | - | TRBV30 | CAWSPDSRGMEQYF | TGTGCCTGGAGCCCCGACAGTCGCGGCATGGAGCAGTACTTC
TRBJ2-3 | - | TRBD2 | TRBV27 | CASSYGLAKGIERYF | TGTGCCAGCAGTTATGGACTAGCTAAGGGGATAGAGAGGTATTTT
TRBJ1-1 | - | - | TRBV9 | CASSVHRERNTEAFF | TGTGCCAGCAGCGTTCACAGGGAAAGGAACACTGAAGCTTTCTTT
TRBJ2-1 | once | - | TRBV10-3 | CAISGKGMSSYNEQFF | TGTGCCATCAGTGGCAAGGGGATGAGCTCCTACAATGAGCAGTTCTTC
TRBJ1-1 | - | - | TRBV28 | CASLNRLAEAFF | TGTGCCAGTCTAAACAGGTTAGCCGAAGCTTTCTTT
TRBJ2-1 | - | - | TRBV18 | CASSNGGSYNEQFF | TGTGCCAGCTCTAACGGGGGCTCCTACAATGAGCAGTTCTTC
TRBJ2-7 | - | TRBD2 | TRBV15 | CATSEVPSGGYEQYF | TGTGCCACCAGCGAGGTTCCTAGCGGGGGGTACGAGCAGTACTTC
TRBJ2-7 | once | - | TRBV27 | CASSGGGRRYEQYF | TGTGCCAGCAGTGGGGGCGGGAGAAGGTACGAGCAGTACTTC
TRBJ1-2 | - | TRBD1 | TRBV9 | CASSVDIGQGVNYGYTF | TGTGCCAGCAGCGTAGATATAGGGCAGGGGGTAAACTATGGCTACACCTTC
TRBJ2-3 | - | - | TRBV9 | CASSVAGYVTDTQYF | TGTGCCAGCAGCGTGGCGGGATATGTTACAGATACGCAGTATTTT
TRBJ2-1 | once | - | TRBV6-5 | CASSYPLSGGGNEQFF | TGTGCCAGCAGTTACCCTCTAAGTGGGGGAGGTAATGAGCAGTTCTTC
TRBJ1-1 | - | TRBD1 | TRBV5-1 | CASRTGGIVGEAFF | TGCGCCAGCAGGACAGGGGGGATCGTCGGTGAAGCTTTCTTT
TRBJ1-2 | - | - | TRBV9 | CASSANSPNYGYTF | TGTGCCAGCAGCGCCAACAGTCCTAACTATGGCTACACCTTC
TRBJ1-5 | - | - | TRBV6-1 | CASSEPYSNQPQHF | TGTGCCAGCAGTGAACCTTATAGCAATCAGCCCCAGCATTTT
TRBJ1-2 | - | TRBD1 | TRBV7-2 | CASSSSGGYGYTF | TGTGCCAGCAGCTCCTCAGGGGGCTATGGCTACACCTTC
TRBJ2-7 | - | - | TRBV27 | CASSAGTPHPYEQYF | TGTGCCAGCAGTGCCGGGACACCGCACCCCTACGAGCAGTACTTC
TRBJ1-2 | - | TRBD1 | TRBV7-6 | CASSQIRGEDNGYTF | TGTGCCAGCAGCCAAATCAGGGGGGAGGATAATGGCTACACCTTC
TRBJ1-1 | - | - | TRBV10-2 | CASSHRSMNTEAFF | TGCGCCAGCAGTCACAGGAGCATGAACACTGAAGCTTTCTTT
TRBJ2-1 | - | TRBD2 | TRBV18 | CASSPTLAGDNEQFF | TGTGCCAGCTCACCAACACTAGCGGGAGACAATGAGCAGTTCTTC
TRBJ1-1 | few | TRBD1 | TRBV28 | CASSPGQVNTEAFF | TGTGCCAGCAGTCCCGGACAGGTGAACACTGAAGCTTTCTTT